The clone carrying this T cell receptor beta chain was counted between two and nine times. CDR1 SGHAT and CDR2 FQNNGV come from the germline V gene. V shed 6 bases, J shed 2 bases, and the junction held 6 bases outside the gene matches. This CDR3 region has 14 residues. The data belong to a study of shared clonotypes between healthy human individuals. Several immunoSEQ plates received, in even portions, the genomic DNA of each subset. TCRdb's table, derived via immunoSEQ multiplex PCR, lists solely in-frame clones and lacks some. The sample shows roughly 1,100,000 clones, around 76% of them seen only once.

The sample comprised memory CD4+ T cells sorted from blood. The subset denotes: CD45RA-negative fraction. J is TRBJ2-7 and V is TRBV11-2; 8 positions agree with TRBD2. The TCR was taken from a man younger than 35 in good health. This CDR3 is CASRAAGGAYEQYF. The CDR3 DNA is TGTGCCAGCAGAGCGGCGGGAGGAGCCTACGAGCAGTACTTC.